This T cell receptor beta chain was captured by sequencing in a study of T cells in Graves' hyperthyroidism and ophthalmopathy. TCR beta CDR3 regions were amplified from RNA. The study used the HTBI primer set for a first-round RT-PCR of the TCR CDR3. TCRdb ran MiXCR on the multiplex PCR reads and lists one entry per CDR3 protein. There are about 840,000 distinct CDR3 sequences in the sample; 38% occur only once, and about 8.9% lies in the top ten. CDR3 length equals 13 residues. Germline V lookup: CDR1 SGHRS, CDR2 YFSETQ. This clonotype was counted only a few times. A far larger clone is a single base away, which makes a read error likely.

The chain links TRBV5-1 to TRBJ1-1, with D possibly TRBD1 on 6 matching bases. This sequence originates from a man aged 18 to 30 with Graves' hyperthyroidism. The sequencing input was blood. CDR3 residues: CASSVGGPTEAFF. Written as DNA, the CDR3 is TGTGCCAGCAGCGTAGGGGGTCCCACTGAAGCTTTCTTT.